This T cell receptor (beta chain) originates from a study of cytomegalovirus exposure and HLA in healthy donors. Study details: Unique TCRs numbering approximately 81 million, obtained from HLA-typed donors, made up an early data release. When 350 to 500 donors were genotyped, 80% to 90% of them were found to fall in the Caucasian-associated ancestry cluster. Study findings and constraints: Apart from CMV serostatus, no immune exposure information was available.

This CDR3 has 14 amino acids. Germline V gives CDR1 SGDLS, CDR2 YYNGEE. Between the trimmed V and J ends, which lost 3 bases and 6 bases, there was a span of 12 bases. Notes on this clone: Its antigen is not known.

The PCR used 60 Vbeta and 13 Jbeta primers. The table came from immunoSEQ multiplex PCR; TCRdb's copy has only in-frame clones and leaves some out. The sample includes some 170,000 clones, around 79% seen only once; the top ten take roughly 1.9%. The specimen sequenced was PBMCs. The chain couples TRBV9 to TRBJ1-4; perhaps TRBD1 as D (6 bases). The receptor was derived from a man in his forties in good health and CMV-seronegative. The CDR3 spells CASSEGQFDEKLFF. The CDR3 DNA reads as TGTGCCAGCAGCGAAGGACAGTTCGATGAAAAACTGTTTTTT.